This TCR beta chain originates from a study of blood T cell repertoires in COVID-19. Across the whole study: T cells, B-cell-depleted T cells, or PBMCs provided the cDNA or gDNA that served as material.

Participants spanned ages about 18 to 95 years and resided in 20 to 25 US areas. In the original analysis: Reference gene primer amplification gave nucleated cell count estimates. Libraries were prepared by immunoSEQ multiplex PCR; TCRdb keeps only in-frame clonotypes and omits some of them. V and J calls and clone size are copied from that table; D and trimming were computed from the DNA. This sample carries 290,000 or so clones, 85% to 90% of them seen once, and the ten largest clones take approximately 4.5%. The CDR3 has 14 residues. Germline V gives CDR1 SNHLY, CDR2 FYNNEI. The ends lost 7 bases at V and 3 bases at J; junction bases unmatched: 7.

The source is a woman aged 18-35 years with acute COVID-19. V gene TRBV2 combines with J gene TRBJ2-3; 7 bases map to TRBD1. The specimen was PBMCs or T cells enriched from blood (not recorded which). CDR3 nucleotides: TGTGCCAGCAATCCGACAGGGAGAACAGATACGCAGTATTTT. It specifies CASNPTGRTDTQYF.